This T cell receptor (beta chain) is from a study of identical twins. The study's findings and limits: Less excess twin sharing appeared in beta out-of-frame sequences. Fewer insertions marked abundant cord blood beta clonotypes; young adult naive trended weakly, memory not at all. These conclusions were based on statistical analysis (cross-sectional, not following the same donors).

Template switching supplied a universal primer site; unique molecular identifiers were carried on the cDNA. One entry per CDR3 protein results from TCRdb running MiXCR on the 5' RACE reads. The sample shows some 590,000 distinct CDR3 sequences, around 9.6% of them seen only once. In germline, CDR1 is LGHNT, CDR2 FRNRAP. Trimming cost V 8 bases and J 3 bases, with 13 bases left between them. The CDR3 runs 13 residues. Note on this clonotype: Its specificity is unknown.

The same sample was also used in a study of yellow fever vaccine responses in identical twins.

The receptor was isolated from a woman between 18 and 29 years old in good health. Sequenced material: PBMCs. The chain is built from TRBV12-5 and TRBJ1-1; a weak D match, TRBD1 (6 bases). The CDR3: CASTHREYTEAFF. CDR3 sequence (DNA): TGTGCTAGTACACACAGGGAATACACTGAAGCTTTCTTT.